This record looks at one T cell receptor beta chain sequence and its context. At least ten counts were recorded for this clonotype. There is no known antigen for this receptor. Nothing much larger sits one base from this clone, and base qualities are not available. CDR1 and CDR2 are drawn from the germline V gene: SGHAT, FQNNGV. V is clipped by 0 bases and J by 2 bases, and the sequence between their germline boundaries is 5 bases long. The CDR3 has 15 amino acids, counting the end cysteine and phenylalanine. Just CDR3 DNA is preserved here, 45 bases in frame from base 1. Sequencer: Illumina HiSeq 1500. TCRdb handled the public reads itself, with Q25 trimming in fastp and clone calling in MiXCR, and kept productive beta chains. Rows matching on CDR3 protein sequence are summarized as one entry with the most common DNA and genes. The sample table holds 60,000 to 75,000 distinct CDR3 sequences, of which 22% were seen once. The top ten clonotypes cover under 85% of the sample.

These data are taken from a study of T cell repertoires in cytomegalovirus infection (dated by TCRdb to between 2017 and 2020). For the wider study: Donor HLA type was relevant to the analysis, as public TCR beta signatures indicated carriage of CMV infection together with the matching HLA type. The study at large found these results: The ex vivo response was dominated by HLA-C-restricted CMV-specific TCR beta clonotypes, which also provided the single most frequent clonotype in two of eight donors. Cumulative frequency of public TCR beta family members discriminated carriers of CMV infection plus the relevant HLA type in this cohort and an independent approximately 370-donor cohort.

The chain is assembled from TRBV11-2 and TRBJ2-6; a tentative D call is TRBD1 (5 bases match). This clonotype was obtained from a human donor in good health (CMV status not recorded). Some clones in this sample may be carry-over from other donors' samples. Sequences were obtained from PBMCs, sequenced either directly or after in vitro stimulation (not recorded which). The DNA reads TGTGCCAGCAGCTTAGACAGGGCTGGGGCCAACGTCCTGACTTTC. Translation gives CASSLDRAGANVLTF.